These 18 T cell receptor beta chains came from one sample sequenced in a study of cytomegalovirus exposure and HLA in healthy donors. In the PCR, 60 Vbeta and 13 Jbeta primers were used. Profiled with immunoSEQ multiplex PCR; TCRdb holds only in-frame clones, not every one. This repertoire shows roughly 100,000 clones, approximately 72% found once; its top ten account for roughly 2.1%. Source material: PBMCs. The source of these receptors is a man aged 30-40 years in good health and CMV-seronegative.

This chain links TRBV7-3 with TRBJ2-1; 7 positions match TRBD2. V gave up 5 bases and J gave up 4 bases; unmatched junction bases: 8. Per the germline V gene, CDR1 is SGHTA and CDR2 is FQGTGA. This CDR3 contains 15 residues. DNA for the CDR3: TGTGCCAGCAGCCTTACTAGCGTTCTTTACAATGAGCAGTTCTTC. It specifies CASSLTSVLYNEQFF.

The chain is built from TRBV15 and TRBJ2-7; 7 bases match TRBD1. Trimming at V came to 0 bases and at J to 10 bases, leaving 3 bases not matched to a gene. There are 12 residues in the CDR3. CDR1 and CDR2 from the germline V gene are LNHNV and YYDKDF (reference sequence). CDR3 loop: CATSRDTGAQYF. CDR3 in DNA: TGTGCCACCAGCAGAGATACAGGGGCCCAGTACTTC.

The chain combines TRBV18 with TRBJ1-6; D possibly corresponds to TRBD1 (6 bases). CDR1 KGHSH and CDR2 LQKENI come from the germline V gene. V gave up 2 bases and J gave up 0 bases, with 8 bases separating them. CDR3 length: 16 residues. CDR3 sequence (DNA): TGTGCCAGCTCACCAAGAGGGGGCTCCTATAATTCACCCCTCCACTTT. Its translation is CASSPRGGSYNSPLHF.

The genes are TRBV7-9 and TRBJ2-3; TRBD2 matches at 14 bases. CDR1 is SEHNR and CDR2 is FQNEAQ in the germline V gene (reference sequence). CDR3 length equals 16 residues. With V trimmed by 6 bases and J by 4 bases, 6 bases remained unmatched. For the CDR3, the DNA is TGTGCCAGCAGGGTCGGGACTAGCGGGGGCCCAGATACGCAGTATTTT. It specifies CASRVGTSGGPDTQYF.

This chain joins TRBV7-2 and TRBJ2-7, with 9 bases lining up with TRBD1. The J segment lost 4 bases and the V segment lost 4 bases, leaving 11 bases of the junction unmatched. Per germline, CDR1 SGHTA and CDR2 FQGNSA. The CDR3 runs to 16 residues. As DNA, the CDR3 is TGTGCCAGCAGCTCATTCACCGGGACAGGGAAGTACGAGCAGTACTTC. It yields the protein CASSSFTGTGKYEQYF.

The chain links TRBV5-8 to TRBJ2-5, with 9 bases fitting TRBD1. Germline V lookup: CDR1 SGHTS, CDR2 YDEGEE. This CDR3 is built from 15 residues. Trimming cost V 4 bases and J 5 bases; bases outside gene matches: 9. The CDR3: CASSPGTGRSETQYF. The CDR3 DNA reads TGTGCCAGCAGCCCCGGGACAGGGAGGTCGGAGACCCAGTACTTC.

J is TRBJ2-3 and V is TRBV5-4, with D uncertain. Germline V lookup: CDR1 SGHNT, CDR2 YYREEE (reference sequence). The CDR3 length is 15 residues. Trimming left V 4 bases short and J 0 bases short, with 12 bases between. The CDR3 coding sequence is TGTGCCAGCAGCGCGACTGGATTTAGCACAGATACGCAGTATTTT. It specifies CASSATGFSTDTQYF. Using reference TRBV5-4 and TRBJ2-3 for the parts outside the CDR3, the full variable domain is ETGVTQSPTHLIKTRGQQVTLRCSSQSGHNTVSWYQQALGQGPQFIFQYYREEENGRGNFPPRFSGLQFPNYSSELNVNALELDDSALYLCASSATGFSTDTQYFGPGTRLTVL.

The chain couples TRBV29-1 to TRBJ1-5; D not resolved. V lost 4 bases and J lost 3, with 7 bases in between. The CDR3 sequence is 12 residues long. Germline V CDR1 and CDR2: SQVTM, ANQGSEA. The CDR3 reads CSVGGHNQPQHF. DNA of the CDR3: TGCAGCGTTGGAGGGCACAATCAGCCCCAGCATTTT.

This clone was counted between two and nine times. The V call is TRBV5-6, the J call TRBJ2-7; D call uncertain. The germline gives CDR1 SGHDT, CDR2 YYEEEE. This CDR3 comprises 12 residues. V lost 5 bases and J lost 6, with 12 bases in between. The CDR3 DNA reads as TGTGCCAGCAGTCCGCAACCAGGCGAGCAGTACTTC. Translated: CASSPQPGEQYF.

Comments on this clone: At one end the junction does not follow the germline gene, possibly because of a read error. This chain links TRBV13 with TRBJ1-3, with 10 bases that match TRBD1. The CDR3 length is 16 residues. Germline-derived CDR1 and CDR2 are PRHDT and FYEKMQ (reference sequence). CDR3 protein: CASNPGGTGVGKTIYF. The CDR3 coding sequence is TGTGCCAGCAACCCCGGAGGGACAGGGGTAGGAAAGACCATATATTTT.

The chain combines TRBV6-1 with TRBJ1-2, with 8 bases lining up with TRBD1. V gave up 4 bases and J gave up 8 bases; unmatched junction bases: 12. Germline V CDR1 and CDR2: MNHNS, SASEGT. The CDR3 is 15 residues long. The CDR3 spells CASSVERQGIGGYTF. CDR3 nucleotide sequence: TGTGCCAGCAGTGTAGAACGACAGGGGATTGGAGGCTACACCTTC.

This chain uses TRBV5-8 with TRBJ2-3, with a tentative D call TRBD2 (6 bases). The CDR3 sequence is 14 residues long. The V gene's germline CDR1 is SGHTS and CDR2 YDEGEE. V lost 0 bases, J lost 11 bases, and 16 bases lay in between. The CDR3 region has the DNA TGTGCCAGCAGCTTGGAGGCTAGCGTACGGTGGCAGTATTTT. This translates into CASSLEASVRWQYF.

The chain links TRBV6-5 to TRBJ2-5; 9 nucleotides line up with TRBD2. The CDR3 contains 15 residues. V dropped 3 bases and J dropped 5; count of bases not matched to a gene: 7. Germline V gene sequence: CDR1 MNHEY, CDR2 SVGAGI. Here the CDR3 reads CASSYSREGLETQYF. As DNA, the CDR3 is TGTGCCAGCAGTTATTCGCGGGAGGGCCTTGAGACCCAGTACTTC.

This chain uses TRBV2 with TRBJ1-2, with 8 bases matching TRBD1. With V trimmed by 8 bases and J by 4 bases, 0 bases remained unmatched. The CDR3 totals 11 residues. Germline loops: CDR1 SNHLY, CDR2 FYNNEI. The CDR3 is CASDRGYGYTF. The CDR3 nucleotides read TGTGCCAGCGACAGGGGCTATGGCTACACCTTC.

In its sample, this clone was seen a few times. V is TRBV6-5 and J is TRBJ1-5; 8 nucleotides match TRBD1. Per germline, CDR1 MNHEY and CDR2 SVGAGI. The CDR3 has 15 amino acids. The J segment lost 1 base and the V segment lost 7 bases, leaving 6 bases of the junction unmatched. This chain's CDR3 is CASTRDRTSNQPQHF. For the CDR3, the DNA is TGTGCCAGCACCAGGGACAGGACGAGCAATCAGCCCCAGCATTTT.

This clone was observed a single time. This chain connects TRBV28 to TRBJ1-2; 7 bases are a match to TRBD1. CDR1 and CDR2 from the germline V gene are MDHEN and SYDVKM. This CDR3 has 14 residues. The junction had 10 bases not matched to a gene; V was cut back by 6 bases and J by 6 bases. CDR3 nucleotide sequence: TGTGCCAGCAGCGAAATGACAGGGTACGATGGCTACACCTTC. Translation gives CASSEMTGYDGYTF.

J is TRBJ1-6 and V is TRBV5-1; tentative D call: TRBD1 (6 bases). V lost 2 bases and J lost 0, with 9 bases in between. The CDR3 length is 16 residues. Germline lookup yields CDR1 SGHRS and CDR2 YFSETQ. CDR3 sequence: CASSLQGDSYNSPLHF. DNA for the CDR3: TGCGCCAGCAGCTTACAGGGAGACTCCTATAATTCACCCCTCCACTTT. The full variable domain, with the rest looked up from reference TRBV5-1 and TRBJ1-6, is KAGVTQTPRYLIKTRGQQVTLSCSPISGHRSVSWYQQTPGQGLQFLFEYFSETQRNKGNFPGRFSGRQFSNSRSEMNVSTLELGDSALYLCASSLQGDSYNSPLHFGNGTRLTVT.

This rearrangement joins TRBV6-6 to TRBJ2-2; possibly TRBD1 for D (6 bases). This CDR3 region has 14 residues. V was clipped by 8 bases and J by 3 bases, with 13 bases between them. CDR1 and CDR2 from the germline V gene are MNHNY and SVGAGI (reference sequence). The CDR3 protein is CASAGQRDTGELFF. The CDR3 region has the DNA TGTGCCAGCGCCGGACAGCGCGACACCGGGGAGCTGTTTTTT.